The 18 T cell receptor beta chains below come from one sample, sequenced in a study of T cell repertoires and HLA-DP antigens. Their specific antigens are unknown. Produced via immunoSEQ multiplex PCR; TCRdb's table is partial and in-frame only. The top ten hold more than 0.25% of the sample, which has roughly 120,000 clones, about 91% seen once. Sequenced sample: CD4+ T cells from PBMCs. The origin of the receptors is a woman aged 18-30 years in good health and CMV-seronegative.

The rearrangement links TRBV5-5 to TRBJ2-1, with 13 bases identical to TRBD2. With 4 bases clipped from V and 5 bases from J, the junction kept 3 bases outside the gene matches. This CDR3 spans 15 amino acids. Germline V lookup: CDR1 SGHKS, CDR2 YYEKEE (reference sequence). As DNA, the CDR3 is TGTGCCAGCAGCCCGACTAGCGGGAGGAACAATGAGCAGTTCTTC. Translated: CASSPTSGRNNEQFF.

V usage is TRBV30 and J usage is TRBJ2-3, with D perhaps TRBD2 (7 bases). The germline CDR1 and CDR2 sequences are GTSNPN and SVGIG (reference sequence). This CDR3 is built from 13 residues. Deletions cut 4 bases from V and 3 bases from J, with 11 bases between. The CDR3, as DNA: TGTGCCTGGAACAGGGAGGGTACAGATACGCAGTATTTT. It specifies CAWNREGTDTQYF.

This chain links TRBV5-1 with TRBJ2-2; 7 bases line up with TRBD2. From germline, CDR1 is SGHRS and CDR2 YFSETQ. The length of the CDR3 is 15 residues. V lost 0 bases to trimming and J lost 1 base; unmatched junction nucleotides: 0. CDR3 in amino acids: CASSLASGNTGELFF. The DNA of the CDR3 is TGCGCCAGCAGCTTGGCTAGCGGGAACACCGGGGAGCTGTTTTTT.

This clone was recorded only once. The V and J genes are TRBV4-2 and TRBJ2-4; TRBD1 agrees at 7 bases. The CDR3 runs 15 residues. Unmatched junction bases numbered 8, after V lost 4 bases and J lost 5 bases. Germline V gene data show CDR1 as LGHNA and CDR2 as YNFKEQ. The CDR3 DNA follows: TGTGCCAGCAGCCTAGAAGGGGGCGCGCAAAACATTCAGTACTTC. Translated, it gives CASSLEGGAQNIQYF.

V usage is TRBV29-1 and J usage is TRBJ1-6, with 8 bases lining up with TRBD1. CDR1 SQVTM and CDR2 ANQGSEA come from the germline V gene. CDR3 size: 13 residues. Trimming at V came to 7 bases and at J to 7 bases, leaving 6 bases not matched to a gene. CDR3 sequence: CSASQGVNSPLHF. The CDR3 DNA reads as TGCAGCGCCTCACAGGGGGTGAATTCACCCCTCCACTTT.

This chain uses TRBV10-3 with TRBJ2-3, with 8 bases that match TRBD1. The CDR3 is made up of 14 amino acids. Trimming cost V 6 bases and J 4 bases; bases outside gene matches: 6. Germline V gene sequence: CDR1 ENHRY, CDR2 SYGVKD. The CDR3 DNA reads TGTGCCATCAGGAAGACAGGGGACGCAGATACGCAGTATTTT. Translation gives CAIRKTGDADTQYF.

To note about this clone: One end of the junction does not line up with germline, which may come from a read error. The CDR3 coding sequence is TGTGCCAGAAGTTTGGGGGGACTAGCGGGAGGAGCGGGCACAGATACGCAGTATTTT. This codes for CARSLGGLAGGAGTDTQYF. The chain joins TRBV5-3 to TRBJ2-3; 15 bases line up with TRBD2. TRBV5-3 is sorted into the ORF group, with uncertain function. The CDR3 length is 19 residues.

V usage is TRBV7-2 and J usage is TRBJ1-2; 8 bases agree with TRBD1. Trimming took 1 base from V and 4 from J; bases not matched to a gene: 5. The V gene's germline CDR1 is SGHTA and CDR2 FQGNSA. This CDR3 spans 15 amino acids. The CDR3: CASSLEPGQGYGYTF. DNA for the CDR3: TGTGCCAGCAGCTTAGAGCCCGGACAGGGCTATGGCTACACCTTC.

CDR3 sequence: CASSAGRDRGIGRRRDTQYF. CDR3 DNA sequence: TGTGCCAGCAGTGCTGGCCGGGACAGGGGTATTGGGCGGAGACGAGATACGCAGTATTTT. V gene TRBV6-1 combines with J gene TRBJ2-3; TRBD1 matches at 10 bases. The germline V gene has CDR1 MNHNS and CDR2 SASEGT. The CDR3 is 20 amino acids. Germline trimming cut 4 bases from V and 5 bases from J; bases unmatched to any gene: 21.

Comment on this clone: One end of the junction is discordant with germline, which a read error may explain. The chain combines TRBV7-7 with TRBJ2-5; 9 nucleotides line up with TRBD2. The CDR3 has 14 residues. Germline V gene data show CDR1 as SSHAT and CDR2 as FNYEAQ (reference sequence). The CDR3 bases are TGTGCTAGCAGCTTAGCGGGAGCGGGAGAGACCCAGTACTTC. Translation: CASSLAGAGETQYF.

CDR3 bases: TGTGCCAGCAGTCCTGGACAGGGCGGGTTTCAGCCCCAGCATTTT. It encodes CASSPGQGGFQPQHF. The V gene is TRBV28, the J gene TRBJ1-5; 8 bases are shared with TRBD1. The germline V gene encodes CDR1 MDHEN and CDR2 SYDVKM. Trimming took 5 bases from V and 6 from J; bases not matched to a gene: 9. The CDR3 covers 15 residues.

This clone was observed once. The rearrangement uses TRBV18 and TRBJ2-1; the D is unclear. Trimming removed 0 bases at V and 2 bases at J, with 5 bases between. This CDR3 is built from 14 residues. From germline, CDR1 is KGHSH and CDR2 LQKENI. The CDR3, as DNA: TGTGCCAGCTCACCACCTGATGCCTACAATGAGCAGTTCTTC. This codes for CASSPPDAYNEQFF.

A single count supports this clone. The J gene is TRBJ1-1, the V gene TRBV6-5; no reliable D call. V shed 8 bases and J shed 5 bases, with 15 bases lying between them. The CDR3 has 13 residues. Per germline, CDR1 MNHEY and CDR2 SVGAGI. The CDR3 protein is CASLRSPGTEAFF. The CDR3 nucleotides read TGTGCCAGCCTCCGAAGCCCGGGAACTGAAGCTTTCTTT.

This clone was recorded only once. The rearrangement joins TRBV9 to TRBJ2-7, with D perhaps matching TRBD1 (6 bases). The CDR3 totals 14 residues. Germline V gene sequence: CDR1 SGDLS, CDR2 YYNGEE. The V gene lost 3 bases and the J gene lost 5 bases, with 15 bases spanning the gap. The CDR3 spells CASSATGIMDEQYF. DNA for the CDR3: TGTGCCAGCAGCGCTACAGGGATAATGGACGAGCAGTACTTC.

The chain carries TRBV18 and TRBJ1-3; D gene uncertain. The length of the CDR3 is 16 residues. Germline V gene data show CDR1 as KGHSH and CDR2 as LQKENI. Trimming removed 3 bases from V and 1 base from J, with 13 bases in between. The CDR3 sequence: CASSPDRVSSGNTIYF. CDR3 sequence (DNA): TGTGCCAGCTCACCCGACCGGGTTTCATCTGGAAACACCATATATTTT.

V gene TRBV5-1 combines with J gene TRBJ1-6, with D perhaps TRBD1 (5 bases). Trimming removed 2 bases from V and 6 bases from J, with 9 bases in between. Germline V CDR1 and CDR2: SGHRS, YFSETQ. This CDR3 is built from 14 residues. The CDR3 here is CASSFTGVNSPLHF. The DNA for the CDR3 is TGCGCCAGCAGCTTTACGGGGGTTAATTCACCCCTCCACTTT.

The chain combines TRBV5-4 with TRBJ2-1; 9 nucleotides agree with TRBD2. J lost 0 bases, V lost 0 bases, and 4 bases had no gene match. Per the germline V gene, CDR1 is SGHNT and CDR2 is YYREEE (reference sequence). The CDR3 runs 17 residues. In DNA, the CDR3 is TGTGCCAGCAGCTTGGTAGCGGGGGTACTCTCCTACAATGAGCAGTTCTTC. Amino acid sequence: CASSLVAGVLSYNEQFF.

This clone showed up just once. V gene TRBV11-2 combines with J gene TRBJ2-7; 7 bases agree with TRBD2. V was clipped by 3 bases and J by 7 bases; unmatched bases: 12. This CDR3 has 15 residues. CDR1 is SGHAT, CDR2 FQNNGV, per germline. As DNA, the CDR3 is TGTGCCAGCAGCTTTTCAAGCGGGACCCCTGGGGAGCAGTACTTC. Its protein is CASSFSSGTPGEQYF.